The clone carrying this T cell receptor (beta chain) was seen a single time. The data were produced by immunoSEQ multiplex PCR, yet TCRdb's version contains in-frame clones alone and is incomplete. Among under 150,000 clones listed, roughly 79% were seen once. The data derive from a study of blood T cell repertoires in COVID-19. In the study overall: The samples span acute and convalescent COVID-19 from the United States, Italy and Spain. T cells, B-cell-depleted T cells, or PBMCs provided the cDNA or gDNA that served as material.

Study members were between roughly 18 and 100 years old and lived in around 24 US regions. What the recovered Cohort 3 donors had was two negative PCRs, clearance, or symptom resolution. The CDR3 has 17 amino acids. Germline values: CDR1 MNHNS, CDR2 SASEGT. V was shortened by 2 bases and J by 7 bases, with 24 bases between the two germline ends. The J gene is TRBJ2-7, the V gene TRBV6-1; perhaps TRBD2 as D (7 bases). The clonotype originates from a woman in her forties or fifties who had recovered from COVID-19. Sequenced input: PBMCs or T cells enriched from blood (not recorded which). CDR3 protein: CASSEPQWGGPLVEQYF. The CDR3 nucleotides read TGTGCCAGCAGTGAACCTCAGTGGGGGGGGCCCTTGGTGGAGCAGTACTTC.